This paragraph reports one T cell receptor (beta chain). It has no known antigen specificity. It has no much larger one-base neighbor in the sample; base qualities were not kept. Whole blood was collected in K2EDTA tubes by collaborating institutions according to the institutions' own protocols. For TCRbeta analysis, collaborators shipped samples as frozen whole blood, isolated PBMCs, or DNA extracted from either of those sample types. The germline V gene encodes CDR1 MDHEN and CDR2 SYDVKM. From the cysteine through the phenylalanine, the CDR3 covers 14 amino acids. Just the 42-base CDR3 DNA is kept, in frame starting at base 1. Relative to germline, V is missing 4 bases and J is missing 6 bases, with 4 bases of the junction outside any gene match. The data belong to a study of blood T cell repertoires in COVID-19 (TCRdb year 2020). Study-level background: Samples from collaborators originated in the United States, Italy and Spain and spanned both the acute and convalescent phases of COVID-19. Where available, HLA class I and class II types were taken from metadata supplied by the sample provider and were not determined by assay-based typing. A de-identified subject ID, COVID-19 status, age in years and sex were almost always included in the sample metadata. Samples came from the ongoing ImmuneRACE study (first 160 participants) plus 1,254 subjects from 6 global collaborators. The repertoires were made available in a free public database intended to serve as a resource for research on the immune response to SARS-CoV-2. The prospective study material was composed of cDNA or gDNA derived from T cells, B-cell-depleted T cells, or PBMCs. Deeply sampled blood TCRbeta repertoires from subjects exposed to, actively infected with, or recovered from COVID-19 were included in the dataset. What the authors observed across the whole study: Clinical and demographic metadata were provided uncurated, with the amount varying by source and participant.

TCRbeta CDR3 regions were amplified from genomic DNA by means of the immunoSEQ Assay, a bias-controlled multiplex PCR. Processing in the source paper ran as follows. The number of nucleated cells in each sample was estimated from the amplification of reference gene primers within the assay. To quantify the absolute abundance of each unique TCRbeta CDR3 rearrangement, sequence reads were collapsed and filtered. For each sample, productive Simpson clonality was calculated by taking the square root of Simpson's diversity index across productive rearrangements. As stored in TCRdb, this immuneACCESS dataset retains in-frame rearrangements with V and J assigned. A fraction of the clones does not appear; measured against another copy, unresolved V genes explain less than half of the discrepancy, and the remainder lacks a known reason. That table gives V, J and clone size, and the DNA gave D and trimming. This sample gives about 270,000 clones in total; approximately 81% of them show up just once. The top ten constitute around 3% of the sample.

The source material was peripheral blood. The source is a woman aged 55-75 years with active or convalescent COVID-19. The chain is assembled from TRBV28 and TRBJ2-1, with 9 central nucleotides matching TRBD2. In nucleotides, the sequence is TGTGCCAGCAGTTCCGGGACTAGCCGCAATGAGCAGTTCTTC. Its protein product is CASSSGTSRNEQFF.